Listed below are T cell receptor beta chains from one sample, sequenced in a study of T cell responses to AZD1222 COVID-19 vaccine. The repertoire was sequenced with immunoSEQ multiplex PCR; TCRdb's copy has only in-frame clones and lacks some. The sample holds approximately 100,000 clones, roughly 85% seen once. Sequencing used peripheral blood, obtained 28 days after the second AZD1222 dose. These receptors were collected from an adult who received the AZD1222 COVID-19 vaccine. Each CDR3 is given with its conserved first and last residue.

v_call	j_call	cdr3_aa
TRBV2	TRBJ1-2	CASSGDRVRDGYTF
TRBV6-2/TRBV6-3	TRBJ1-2	CASSGDGGGGYTF
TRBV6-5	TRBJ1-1	CASSRSWDRNTEAFF
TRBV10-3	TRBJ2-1	CAIRRQGDSYNEQFF
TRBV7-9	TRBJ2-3	CASSLEGTTQYF
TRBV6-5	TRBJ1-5	CASRYRVSRRQPQHF
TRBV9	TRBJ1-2	CASSVGGAGYGYTF
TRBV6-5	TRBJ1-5	CASSRTGNNQPQHF
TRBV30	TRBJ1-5	CAWSSGQENQPQHF
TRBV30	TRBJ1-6	CAWSRTLSPLHF
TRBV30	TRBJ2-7	CAWRRGQGHEQYF
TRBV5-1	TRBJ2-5	CASSYPGSPSGSKQETQYF
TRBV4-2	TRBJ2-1	CASSQDVDTSGSLDEQFF
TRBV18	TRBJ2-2	CASSPRTGGNTGELFF
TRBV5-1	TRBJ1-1	CASSLAVGGKTEAFF
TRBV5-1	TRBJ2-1	CASSLAALNEQFF
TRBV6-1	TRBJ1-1	CASSDFRDRGMFEAFF
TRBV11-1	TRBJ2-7	CASSDRGLSYEQYF
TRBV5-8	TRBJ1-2	CASSLRVINYGYTF
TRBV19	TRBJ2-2	CASSMMSPSGSPGELFF
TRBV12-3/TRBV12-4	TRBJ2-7	CASARDQAREQYF
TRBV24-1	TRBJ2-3	CATSDPKSSADTQYF
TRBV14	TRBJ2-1	CASSQLLDRGQQFF
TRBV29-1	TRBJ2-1	CSVGRLVGYNEQFF
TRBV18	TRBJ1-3	CASSLRPGPSGNTIYF
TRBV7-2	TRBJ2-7	CASSLPGLGHQYF
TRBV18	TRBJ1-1	CASSSISGSNTEAFF
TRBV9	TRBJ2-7	CASSWGQGDYEQYF
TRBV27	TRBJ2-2	CASKLAGGTGELFF
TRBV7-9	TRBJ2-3	CASRWAGADTQYF
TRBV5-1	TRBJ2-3	CASSLDGPSTDTQYF
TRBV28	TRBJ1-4	CASRTLRGYEKLFF
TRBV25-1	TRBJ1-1	CASSEEGARTEAFF
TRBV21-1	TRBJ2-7	CASSKRAGLPSYEQYF
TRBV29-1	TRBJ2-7	CSVGSSYEQYF
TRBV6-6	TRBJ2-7	CASSYAASYEQYF
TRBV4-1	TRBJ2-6	CASSHRQGGGNSGANVLTF